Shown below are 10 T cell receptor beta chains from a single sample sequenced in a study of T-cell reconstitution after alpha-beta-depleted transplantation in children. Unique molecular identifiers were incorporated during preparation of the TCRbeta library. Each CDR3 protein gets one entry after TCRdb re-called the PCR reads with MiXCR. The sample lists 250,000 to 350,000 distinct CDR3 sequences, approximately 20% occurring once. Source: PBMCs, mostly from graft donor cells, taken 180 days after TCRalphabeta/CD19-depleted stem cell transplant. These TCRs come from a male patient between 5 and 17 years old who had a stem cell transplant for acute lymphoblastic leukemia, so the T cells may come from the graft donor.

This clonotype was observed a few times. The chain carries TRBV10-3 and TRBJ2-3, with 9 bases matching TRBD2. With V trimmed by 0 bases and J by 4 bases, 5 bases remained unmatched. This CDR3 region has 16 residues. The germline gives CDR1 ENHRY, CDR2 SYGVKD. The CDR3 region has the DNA TGTGCCATCAGTGAGTCGCCAGCGGGAGGCTCAGATACGCAGTATTTT. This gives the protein CAISESPAGGSDTQYF.

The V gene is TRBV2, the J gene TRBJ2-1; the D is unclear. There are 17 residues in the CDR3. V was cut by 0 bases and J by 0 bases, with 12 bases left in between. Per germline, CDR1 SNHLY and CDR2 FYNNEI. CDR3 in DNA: TGTGCCAGCAGTGAAGCGGTTCTCCCCAGCTCCTACAATGAGCAGTTCTTC. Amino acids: CASSEAVLPSSYNEQFF. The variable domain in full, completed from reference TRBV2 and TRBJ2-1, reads EPEVTQTPSHQVTQMGQEVILRCVPISNHLYFYWYRQILGQKVEFLVSFYNNEISEKSEIFDDQFSVERPDGSNFTLKIRSTKLEDSAMYFCASSEAVLPSSYNEQFFGPGTRLTVL.

CDR3 nucleotide sequence: TGTGCCAGCAGACAGGGGAATGAAAAACTGTTTTTT. This sequence encodes CASRQGNEKLFF. The chain uses TRBV6-5 and TRBJ1-4; 7 positions agree with TRBD1. Germline-derived CDR1 and CDR2 are MNHEY and SVGAGI. V lost 6 bases and J lost 5; bases outside the gene matches: 0. CDR3 length: 12 residues.

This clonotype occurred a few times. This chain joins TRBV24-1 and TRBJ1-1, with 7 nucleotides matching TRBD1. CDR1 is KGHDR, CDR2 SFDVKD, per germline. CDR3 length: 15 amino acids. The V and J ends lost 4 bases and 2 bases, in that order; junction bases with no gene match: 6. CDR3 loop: CATSENRGANTEAFF. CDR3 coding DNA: TGTGCCACCAGTGAAAACAGGGGAGCCAACACTGAAGCTTTCTTT.

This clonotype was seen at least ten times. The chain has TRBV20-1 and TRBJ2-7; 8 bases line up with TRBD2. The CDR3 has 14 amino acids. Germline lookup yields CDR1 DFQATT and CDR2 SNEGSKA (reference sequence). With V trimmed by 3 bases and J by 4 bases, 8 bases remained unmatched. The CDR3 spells CSARPGGHKYEQYF. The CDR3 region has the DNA TGCAGTGCTAGGCCGGGAGGGCATAAGTACGAGCAGTACTTC.

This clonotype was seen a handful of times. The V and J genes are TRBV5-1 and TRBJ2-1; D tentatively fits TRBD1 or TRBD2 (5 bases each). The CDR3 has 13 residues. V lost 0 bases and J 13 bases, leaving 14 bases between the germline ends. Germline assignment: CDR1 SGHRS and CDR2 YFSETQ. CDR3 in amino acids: CASSLVGPVGQFF. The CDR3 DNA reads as TGCGCCAGCAGCTTGGTGGGACCCGTAGGCCAGTTCTTC.

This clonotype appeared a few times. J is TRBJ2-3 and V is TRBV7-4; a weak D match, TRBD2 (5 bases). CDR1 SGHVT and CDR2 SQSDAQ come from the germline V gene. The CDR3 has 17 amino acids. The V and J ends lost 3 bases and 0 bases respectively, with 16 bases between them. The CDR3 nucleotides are TGTGCCAGCAGCTTCAGATGGACTCCCTCTAGCACAGATACGCAGTATTTT. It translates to CASSFRWTPSSTDTQYF.

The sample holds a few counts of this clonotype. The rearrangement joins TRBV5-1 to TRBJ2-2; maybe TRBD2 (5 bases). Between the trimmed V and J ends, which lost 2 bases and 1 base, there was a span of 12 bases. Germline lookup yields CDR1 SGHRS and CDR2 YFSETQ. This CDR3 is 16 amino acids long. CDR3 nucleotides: TGCGCCAGCAGCTTTTGGCTAGCTCAGAACACCGGGGAGCTGTTTTTT. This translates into CASSFWLAQNTGELFF. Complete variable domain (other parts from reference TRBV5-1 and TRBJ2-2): KAGVTQTPRYLIKTRGQQVTLSCSPISGHRSVSWYQQTPGQGLQFLFEYFSETQRNKGNFPGRFSGRQFSNSRSEMNVSTLELGDSALYLCASSFWLAQNTGELFFGEGSRLTVL.

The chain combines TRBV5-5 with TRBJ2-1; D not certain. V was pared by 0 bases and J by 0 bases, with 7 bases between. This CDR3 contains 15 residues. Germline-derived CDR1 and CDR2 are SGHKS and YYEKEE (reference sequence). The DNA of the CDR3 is TGTGCCAGCAGCTTGGGCAGCCTCTCCTACAATGAGCAGTTCTTC. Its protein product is CASSLGSLSYNEQFF. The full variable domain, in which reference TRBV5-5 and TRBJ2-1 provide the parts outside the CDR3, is DAGVTQSPTHLIKTRGQQVTLRCSPISGHKSVSWYQQVLGQGPQFIFQYYEKEERGRGNFPDRFSARQFPNYSSELNVNALLLGDSALYLCASSLGSLSYNEQFFGPGTRLTVL.

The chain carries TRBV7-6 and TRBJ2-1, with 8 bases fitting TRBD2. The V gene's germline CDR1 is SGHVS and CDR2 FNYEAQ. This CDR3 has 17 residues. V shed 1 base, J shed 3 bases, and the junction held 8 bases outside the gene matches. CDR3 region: CASSLVLLSGVYNEQFF. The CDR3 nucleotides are TGTGCCAGCAGCTTAGTCCTTCTTAGCGGGGTCTACAATGAGCAGTTCTTC.